The following is a TCR beta chain sequence with its context. The source of the sample is a study of technical replicates of blood from a few donors. CDR3 length equals 14 residues. Germline V CDR1 and CDR2: SEHNR, FQNEAQ (reference sequence). The V gene lost 3 bases and the J gene lost 1 base, with 9 bases spanning the gap. TCRdb's copy holds only in-frame clones and misses some; the assay was immunoSEQ multiplex PCR. The profile shows more than 70,000 clones, around nine tenths of them singletons. The chain carries TRBV7-9 and TRBJ2-5; D is unclear. This receptor was obtained from a human donor in good health. The sample consisted of T cells isolated from PBMCs. In nucleotides, the CDR3 is TGTGCCAGCAGCTTGCCCAACATCCAAGAGACCCAGTACTTC. As protein: CASSLPNIQETQYF.